The 30 T cell receptor beta chains given below trace back to one sample, sequenced in a study of T-cell memory formation after mild COVID-19. One entry per CDR3 protein results from TCRdb running MiXCR on the 5' RACE reads. The table shows about 150,000 distinct CDR3 sequences, with 6% occurring only once. Sequencing was done on a sample of PBMCs or a T cell subset sorted from them (not recorded which). These receptors were collected from an adult woman who had mild COVID-19 (a few samples of this study predate the infection). Cell type and time point are not known.

This clonotype was recorded a few times. This rearrangement joins TRBV7-9 to TRBJ1-1; D gene unclear. Trimming took off 3 bases at V and 4 bases at J, with 9 bases between the two ends. Germline V gives CDR1 SEHNR, CDR2 FQNEAQ (reference sequence). The CDR3 runs to 13 residues. The CDR3 reads CASSFHDGTEAFF. The DNA of the CDR3 is TGTGCCAGCAGCTTCCATGACGGCACTGAAGCTTTCTTT.

This clonotype appeared many times. The CDR3 region has the DNA TGCAGTGCTAGTCGGCAGGCTAACACCGGGGAGCTGTTTTTT. This encodes CSASRQANTGELFF. The chain combines TRBV20-1 with TRBJ2-2; D remains ambiguous. CDR1 is DFQATT and CDR2 is SNEGSKA in the germline V gene (reference sequence). Trimming shortened V by 3 bases and J by 2 bases, and 10 bases separated the two germline ends. The CDR3 has 14 amino acids.

This clonotype was recorded a few times. The chain couples TRBV9 to TRBJ1-6; D unclear. V lost 0 bases and J 10 bases, leaving 14 bases between the germline ends. The V gene's germline CDR1 is SGDLS and CDR2 YYNGEE. The CDR3 length is 15 residues. CDR3 protein: CASSVVGQGVSPLHF. CDR3 nucleotide sequence: TGTGCCAGCAGCGTAGTAGGGCAAGGCGTGTCACCCCTCCACTTT.

This clonotype was observed a handful of times. The chain employs TRBV20-1 and TRBJ2-5, with 12 bases aligning to TRBD2. Germline V gene sequence: CDR1 DFQATT, CDR2 SNEGSKA (reference sequence). The trim removed 6 bases at V and 3 bases at J, leaving 2 bases unmatched. The CDR3 sequence is 13 residues long. CDR3 nucleotide sequence: TGCAGTGCCGGACTAGCGGGGAAAGAGACCCAGTACTTC. This sequence encodes CSAGLAGKETQYF.

This clonotype was counted many times. This rearrangement joins TRBV5-1 to TRBJ1-2, with D perhaps TRBD1 (6 bases). The CDR3 is 19 residues long. Germline V gene data show CDR1 as SGHRS and CDR2 as YFSETQ. Trimming cost V 0 bases and J 0 bases, with 21 bases left between them. The DNA of the CDR3 is TGCGCCAGCAGCTTGGGAAGCGTGGACAGACCCAGAGCTAACTATGGCTACACCTTC. Amino acid sequence: CASSLGSVDRPRANYGYTF.

The rearrangement uses TRBV5-1 and TRBJ2-1; D ambiguous. Germline CDR1 SGHRS, CDR2 YFSETQ. Trimming removed 3 bases from V and 2 bases from J, with 9 bases in between. This CDR3 is 14 amino acids long. The CDR3, as DNA: TGCGCCAGCAGCTGGCCGAAAACCTACAATGAGCAGTTCTTC. Translation gives CASSWPKTYNEQFF.

This clonotype has at least ten counts. This sequence joins TRBV7-6 and TRBJ2-7; 10 bases are shared with TRBD2. CDR1 is SGHVS and CDR2 is FNYEAQ in the germline V gene. V gave up 1 base and J gave up 5 bases; unmatched junction bases: 8. The CDR3 sequence is 16 residues long. The CDR3 DNA reads as TGTGCCAGCAGCTTAGTTGCTAGCGGGAGTCTCCACGAGCAGTACTTC. Its protein product is CASSLVASGSLHEQYF.

This clonotype has ten or more counts. This chain links TRBV10-3 with TRBJ2-5; D not resolved. Germline assignment: CDR1 ENHRY and CDR2 SYGVKD. The CDR3 is 12 residues long. Between the trimmed V and J ends, which lost 0 bases and 4 bases, there was a span of 3 bases. CDR3 protein: CAISESAETQYF. CDR3 coding DNA: TGTGCCATCAGTGAGTCGGCAGAGACCCAGTACTTC.

The chain combines TRBV5-1 with TRBJ2-1, with D perhaps TRBD1 (6 bases). This CDR3 has 15 residues. V was trimmed by 0 bases and J by 9 bases, leaving 16 bases between them. Per germline, CDR1 SGHRS and CDR2 YFSETQ. DNA for the CDR3: TGCGCCAGCAGCTTGGTTGTTTCTGGGGGCGGTGAGCAGTTCTTC. It is translated as CASSLVVSGGGEQFF.

Ten or more counts support this clonotype. This chain's CDR3 is CASLSPGVYGYTF. Here the CDR3 DNA reads TGTGCCAGCCTAAGCCCAGGGGTATATGGCTACACCTTC. The chain carries TRBV12-3 or TRBV12-4 and TRBJ1-2, with D possibly being TRBD1 (6 bases). The V end was cut by 8 bases, the J end by 5 bases, with 15 bases between. The CDR3 runs to 13 residues.

The genes are TRBV6-6 and TRBJ2-1; D remains unclear. The CDR3 runs to 12 residues. Deletions cut 4 bases from V and 11 bases from J, with 12 bases between. Per the germline V gene, CDR1 is MNHNY and CDR2 is SVGAGI (reference sequence). Here the CDR3 reads CASSSNAHQQFF. CDR3 nucleotide sequence: TGTGCCAGCAGTTCAAACGCCCACCAGCAGTTCTTC.

The rearrangement uses TRBV6-5 and TRBJ1-5; D is undetermined. V was shortened by 1 base and J by 7 bases, with 8 bases between the two germline ends. In germline, CDR1 is MNHEY, CDR2 SVGAGI. This CDR3 has 13 residues. CDR3 sequence (DNA): TGTGCCAGCAGTTACTGGGTCGGGCAGCCCCAGCATTTT. Translated, it gives CASSYWVGQPQHF.

The sample holds many counts of this clonotype. The CDR3 protein is CASSLSSRTNTEAFF. Here the CDR3 DNA reads TGTGCCAGCAGCTTAAGTTCCCGGACGAACACTGAAGCTTTCTTT. This chain uses TRBV7-3 with TRBJ1-1; no clear D. The CDR3 extends over 15 amino acids. Between the trimmed V and J ends, which lost 1 base and 1 base, there was a span of 10 bases. Germline CDR1 SGHTA, CDR2 FQGTGA.

This clonotype showed up many times. The chain recombines TRBV9 with TRBJ2-3; tentative D call: TRBD2 (6 bases). Germline values: CDR1 SGDLS, CDR2 YYNGEE. The V and J ends lost 0 bases and 8 bases respectively, with 16 bases between them. The length of the CDR3 is 15 residues. The CDR3 loop reads CASSVDFGGRATQYF. The DNA of the CDR3 is TGTGCCAGCAGCGTAGACTTCGGGGGAAGGGCTACGCAGTATTTT.

This clonotype has only a few counts. This chain uses TRBV3-1 with TRBJ1-2, with 9 nucleotides matching TRBD1. The CDR3 is made up of 14 amino acids. The ends lost 1 base at V and 8 bases at J; junction bases unmatched: 5. Germline lookup yields CDR1 LGHDT and CDR2 YNNKEL (reference sequence). CDR3 loop: CASSQAGTGQGYTF. The CDR3 bases are TGTGCCAGCAGCCAAGCCGGGACAGGGCAGGGCTACACCTTC.

In its sample, this clonotype was seen many times. In DNA, the CDR3 is TGTGCCAGCAGCCTAACACAGAACACTGAAGCTTTCTTT. Amino acids: CASSLTQNTEAFF. The chain uses TRBV3-1 and TRBJ1-1; D not certain. The CDR3 is made up of 13 amino acids. Germline-derived CDR1 and CDR2 are LGHDT and YNNKEL (reference sequence). The V gene lost 4 bases and the J gene lost 1 base, with 7 bases spanning the gap.

In this sample, this clonotype turned up many times. Here the CDR3 reads CASSEERTGWNTEAFF. Here the CDR3 DNA reads TGTGCCAGCAGTGAAGAGCGGACAGGGTGGAACACTGAAGCTTTCTTT. This chain uses TRBV6-1 with TRBJ1-1; TRBD1 matches at 8 bases. The CDR3 is 16 residues long. CDR1 is MNHNS, CDR2 SASEGT, per germline. After removal of 1 base from V and 1 base from J, the junction contained 5 bases not matched to a gene.

The chain is built from TRBV5-1 and TRBJ1-2; TRBD1 might be the D (5 bases). The CDR3 has 16 residues. V was trimmed by 4 bases and J by 0 bases, leaving 16 bases between them. Germline CDR1 and CDR2: SGHRS and YFSETQ. For the CDR3, the DNA is TGCGCCAGCAGCGAGGGGACGGGGTATACTAACTATGGCTACACCTTC. Amino acids: CASSEGTGYTNYGYTF.

This clonotype was counted ten times or more. This chain connects TRBV21-1 to TRBJ2-2. TRBV21-1 is a recognized pseudogene. The CDR3 has 19 amino acids. CDR3 nucleotide sequence: TGTGCCAGCAGCAGAGGCGCGGGCTACCGAAGGACGAACACCGGGGAGCTGTTTTTT. Translation gives CASSRGAGYRRTNTGELFF.

There are a few counts of this clonotype. Here the CDR3 reads CASSLGVSANEQFF. CDR3 in DNA: TGTGCCAGCAGCTTGGGGGTTAGCGCCAATGAGCAGTTCTTC. V usage is TRBV5-5 and J usage is TRBJ2-1; D is possibly TRBD2 (5 bases). Germline-derived CDR1 and CDR2 are SGHKS and YYEKEE (reference sequence). Trimming removed 0 bases from V and 6 bases from J, with 10 bases in between. CDR3 length: 14 amino acids.

This sequence joins TRBV12-3 or TRBV12-4 and TRBJ2-7; D gene unclear. This CDR3 has 12 amino acids. The ends were cut back, 4 bases at V and 6 bases at J, with 10 bases in the middle. CDR3 amino acids: CASSSVPFEQYF. The CDR3 nucleotides are TGTGCCAGCAGTTCAGTCCCTTTCGAGCAGTACTTC.

This clonotype was detected a few times. The CDR3 sequence is CASSYAGGEAFF. CDR3 DNA: TGCGCCAGCAGCTACGCAGGGGGTGAAGCTTTCTTT. The chain links TRBV5-1 to TRBJ1-1, with 7 bases identical to TRBD1. The V and J ends lost 3 bases and 7 bases, in that order; junction bases with no gene match: 3. Looked up from germline, CDR1 is SGHRS and CDR2 is YFSETQ. CDR3 size: 12 residues.

This clonotype was seen at least ten times. Likely a read error: the CDR3 ends without its conserved phenylalanine or tryptophan. Because the CDR3's place on the DNA is in doubt, the DNA is left out and the CDR3 is given as listed by TCRdb. The chain couples TRBV24-1 to TRBJ2-3; the D call of TRBD2 is as the table states it, not checked on the DNA. From germline, CDR1 is KGHDR and CDR2 SFDVKD. The CDR3 is made up of 15 amino acids, end residues included. CDR3 in amino acids: CATSGRGSGREERKC.

This clonotype was seen many times. The chain employs TRBV20-1 and TRBJ2-5, with D uncertain. The V gene lost 0 bases and the J gene lost 7 bases, with 6 bases spanning the gap. This CDR3 region has 11 residues. CDR1 is DFQATT and CDR2 is SNEGSKA in the germline V gene (reference sequence). CDR3: CSARESLTQYF. The CDR3, as DNA: TGCAGTGCTAGAGAAAGTCTGACCCAGTACTTC.

This clonotype has just a few counts. The chain couples TRBV6-1 to TRBJ1-2; 10 positions agree with TRBD1. The germline gives CDR1 MNHNS, CDR2 SASEGT. The CDR3 is 15 amino acids. Trimming cost V 2 bases and J 8 bases; bases outside gene matches: 8. The CDR3 protein is CASSESRQGAEGYTF. The DNA of the CDR3 is TGTGCCAGCAGTGAAAGCCGACAGGGGGCGGAGGGCTACACCTTC.

This chain connects TRBV25-1 to TRBJ1-6, with TRBD1 matching over 7 bases. The germline CDR1 and CDR2 sequences are MGHDK and SYGVNS. The CDR3 runs 16 residues. Germline trimming cut 1 base from V and 7 bases from J; bases unmatched to any gene: 7. The CDR3: CASSEFRGSGNSPLHF. The CDR3 nucleotides read TGTGCCAGCAGTGAATTCAGGGGGTCTGGGAATTCACCCCTCCACTTT.

This clonotype has just a few counts. V and J are TRBV7-9 and TRBJ1-1; unclear D gene. The ends were cut back, 0 bases at V and 6 bases at J, with 11 bases in the middle. The germline CDR1 and CDR2 sequences are SEHNR and FQNEAQ (reference sequence). This CDR3 has 14 amino acids. Here the CDR3 reads CASSLAPTEAEAFF. The CDR3 DNA is TGTGCCAGCAGCTTAGCGCCCACAGAGGCTGAAGCTTTCTTT.

This clonotype has at least ten counts. The rearrangement links TRBV7-9 to TRBJ1-1; D is ambiguous. CDR1 is SEHNR, CDR2 FQNEAQ, per germline (reference sequence). V lost 1 base and J 4 bases, leaving 16 bases between the germline ends. This CDR3 is 16 amino acids long. The CDR3 DNA reads as TGTGCCAGCAGCTTAGGTGGCGAAGGGAGGGTCACTGAAGCTTTCTTT. The encoded protein is CASSLGGEGRVTEAFF.

This clonotype was seen many times. The J gene is TRBJ2-1, the V gene TRBV3-1, with TRBD2 as a possible D gene (5 bases). Trimming removed 5 bases from V and 9 bases from J, with 20 bases in between. This CDR3 has 15 residues. The germline gives CDR1 LGHDT, CDR2 YNNKEL (reference sequence). The CDR3 coding sequence is TGTGCCAGCAGCTTTAAAACGGGGAGAGCTGGTGAGCAGTTCTTC. It translates to CASSFKTGRAGEQFF.

J is TRBJ1-5 and V is TRBV7-9, with D unresolved. In germline, CDR1 is SEHNR, CDR2 FQNEAQ (reference sequence). V dropped 5 bases and J dropped 9 bases, with 11 bases sitting between them. The CDR3 covers 12 residues. The DNA for the CDR3 is TGTGCCAGCAGCCATAACTCGGGGCCCCAGCATTTT. Translating gives CASSHNSGPQHF.